A selection of T cell receptor beta chains follows, all from one sample in a study of cytomegalovirus exposure and HLA in healthy donors. TCRdb keeps only in-frame clones here, not all; method: immunoSEQ multiplex PCR. The sample gives fewer than 200,000 clones, approximately 87% of which show up once; 1.4% is in the top ten. Sequenced material: PBMCs. All receptors derive from a woman between 25 and 40 years old in good health and CMV-seronegative. Each CDR3 is given with its conserved first and last residue. Each record gives: J gene, V gene, clone size, D gene, CDR3 protein, CDR3 DNA. A D gene is named only where the DNA matches it firmly. Some rows have no size entry. The others give once, few or many, or a class for an expanded clone.

j_gene: TRBJ1-5; v_gene: TRBV6-5; abundance: NA; d_gene: NA; CDR3aa: CASTRGINQPQHF; CDR3nt: TGTGCCAGCACGCGGGGCATCAATCAGCCCCAGCATTTT
j_gene: TRBJ2-7; v_gene: TRBV11-2; abundance: NA; d_gene: TRBD2; CDR3aa: CASTPSSLAGGRSYEQYF; CDR3nt: TGTGCCAGCACCCCCTCTTCACTAGCGGGGGGACGCTCCTACGAGCAGTACTTC
j_gene: TRBJ2-3; v_gene: TRBV7-8; abundance: NA; d_gene: TRBD1; CDR3aa: CASSAHRGWSGDTQYF; CDR3nt: TGTGCCAGCAGCGCGCACAGGGGGTGGAGTGGAGATACGCAGTATTTT
j_gene: TRBJ1-2; v_gene: TRBV7-6; abundance: NA; d_gene: TRBD1; CDR3aa: CASSPRDREYGYTF; CDR3nt: TGTGCCAGCAGCCCCCGGGACAGGGAGTATGGCTACACCTTC
j_gene: TRBJ1-5; v_gene: TRBV7-2; abundance: NA; d_gene: TRBD1; CDR3aa: CASSRGTGNQPQHF; CDR3nt: TGTGCCAGCAGCCGCGGGACAGGCAATCAGCCCCAGCATTTT
j_gene: TRBJ2-5; v_gene: TRBV6-1; abundance: NA; d_gene: TRBD1; CDR3aa: CASSVGQGWQETQYF; CDR3nt: TGTGCCAGCAGTGTTGGACAGGGGTGGCAGGAGACCCAGTACTTC
j_gene: TRBJ1-5; v_gene: TRBV7-8; abundance: NA; d_gene: TRBD1; CDR3aa: CASSLSGGFRNQPQHF; CDR3nt: TGTGCCAGCAGCTTGTCAGGGGGATTCCGCAATCAGCCCCAGCATTTT
j_gene: TRBJ2-7; v_gene: TRBV5-1; abundance: once; d_gene: TRBD1; CDR3aa: CASSPTATGGIYSEQYF; CDR3nt: TGCGCCAGCAGCCCAACAGCCACAGGGGGAATCTACTCCGAGCAGTACTTC
j_gene: TRBJ1-6; v_gene: TRBV23-1; abundance: NA; d_gene: NA; CDR3aa: CASSHRDKPSF; CDR3nt: TGCGCCAGCAGTCACCGGGACAAGCCCAGTTTT
j_gene: TRBJ1-5; v_gene: TRBV30; abundance: NA; d_gene: TRBD1; CDR3aa: CAWSRADRGFQPQHF; CDR3nt: TGTGCCTGGAGTCGAGCGGACAGGGGCTTTCAGCCCCAGCATTTT
j_gene: TRBJ2-7; v_gene: TRBV7-2; abundance: NA; d_gene: TRBD2; CDR3aa: CASTPSGGGSYEQYF; CDR3nt: TGTGCCAGCACCCCTTCGGGGGGAGGGTCCTACGAGCAGTACTTC
j_gene: TRBJ2-1; v_gene: TRBV5-1; abundance: few; d_gene: NA; CDR3aa: CASSPGAGDYNEQFF; CDR3nt: TGCGCCAGCAGCCCCGGGGCAGGGGACTACAATGAGCAGTTCTTC